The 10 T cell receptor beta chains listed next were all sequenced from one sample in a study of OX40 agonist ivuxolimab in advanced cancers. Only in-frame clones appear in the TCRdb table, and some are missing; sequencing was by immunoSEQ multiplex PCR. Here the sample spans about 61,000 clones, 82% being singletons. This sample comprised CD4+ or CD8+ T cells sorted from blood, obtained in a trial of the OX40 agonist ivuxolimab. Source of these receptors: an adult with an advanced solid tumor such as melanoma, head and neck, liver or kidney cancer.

CDR3 bases: TGTGCCAGCAGTCCCCCGGGTGGGGCGGGTCGCCCCCAGCATTTT. It translates to CASSPPGGAGRPQHF. The gene calls are TRBV28 and TRBJ1-5; tentative D call: TRBD1 (5 bases). The CDR3 contains 15 residues. CDR1 and CDR2 from the germline V gene are MDHEN and SYDVKM. Trimming pared 5 bases from V and 10 bases from J, leaving 21 bases between.

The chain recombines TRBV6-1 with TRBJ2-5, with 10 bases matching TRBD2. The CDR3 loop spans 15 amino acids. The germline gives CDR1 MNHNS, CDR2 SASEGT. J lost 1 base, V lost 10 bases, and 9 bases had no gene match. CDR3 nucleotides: TGTGCCACCAATAGAGCGGGGGGGTTCCAAGAGACCCAGTACTTC. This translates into CATNRAGGFQETQYF.

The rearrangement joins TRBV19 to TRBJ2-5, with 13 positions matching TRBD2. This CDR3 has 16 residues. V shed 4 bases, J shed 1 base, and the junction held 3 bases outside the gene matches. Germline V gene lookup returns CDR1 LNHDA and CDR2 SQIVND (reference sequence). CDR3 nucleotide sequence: TGTGCCAGTAGTAGGACTAGCGGGAGCCCCCAAGAGACCCAGTACTTC. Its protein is CASSRTSGSPQETQYF.

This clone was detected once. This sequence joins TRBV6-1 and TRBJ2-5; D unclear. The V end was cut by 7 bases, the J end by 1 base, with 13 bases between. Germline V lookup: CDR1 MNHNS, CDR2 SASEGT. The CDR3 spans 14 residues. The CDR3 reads CASNPQVPQETQYF. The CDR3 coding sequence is TGTGCCAGCAACCCGCAGGTCCCCCAAGAGACCCAGTACTTC.

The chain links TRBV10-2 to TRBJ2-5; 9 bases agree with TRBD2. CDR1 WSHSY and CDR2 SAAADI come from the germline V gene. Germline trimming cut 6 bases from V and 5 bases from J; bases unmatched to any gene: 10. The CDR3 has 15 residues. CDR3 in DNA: TGCGCCAGCAGCAATCCCGGGACTAGCAGGGAGACCCAGTACTTC. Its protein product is CASSNPGTSRETQYF.

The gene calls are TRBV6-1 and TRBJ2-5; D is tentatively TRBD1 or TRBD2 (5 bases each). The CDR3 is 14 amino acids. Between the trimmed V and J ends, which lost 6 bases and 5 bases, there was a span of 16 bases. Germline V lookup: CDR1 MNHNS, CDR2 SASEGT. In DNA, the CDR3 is TGTGCCAGCAGGATCAGGGAGCTGGGGGAGACCCAGTACTTC. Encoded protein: CASRIRELGETQYF.

The CDR3 reads CASRGVPPQETQYF. The CDR3 bases are TGTGCCAGCAGGGGGGTTCCCCCACAAGAGACCCAGTACTTC. The chain is built from TRBV7-9 and TRBJ2-5; D tentatively reads TRBD1 or TRBD2 (5 bases each). The V gene lost 6 bases and the J gene lost 2 bases, with 13 bases spanning the gap. CDR3 length equals 14 residues. Germline-derived CDR1 and CDR2 are SEHNR and FQNEAQ (reference sequence).

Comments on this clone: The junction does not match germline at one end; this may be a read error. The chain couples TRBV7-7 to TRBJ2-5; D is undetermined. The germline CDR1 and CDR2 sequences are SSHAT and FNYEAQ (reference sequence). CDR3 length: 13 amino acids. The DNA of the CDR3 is TGTGCTAGCAGCTTATGGGCAGCGGAGACCCAGTACTTC. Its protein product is CASSLWAAETQYF.

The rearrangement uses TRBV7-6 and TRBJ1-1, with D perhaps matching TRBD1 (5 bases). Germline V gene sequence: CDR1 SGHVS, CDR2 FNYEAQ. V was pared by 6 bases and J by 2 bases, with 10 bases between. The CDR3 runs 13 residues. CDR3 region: CASSVDRNTEAFF. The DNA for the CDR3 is TGTGCCAGCAGTGTCGACAGAAACACTGAAGCTTTCTTT.

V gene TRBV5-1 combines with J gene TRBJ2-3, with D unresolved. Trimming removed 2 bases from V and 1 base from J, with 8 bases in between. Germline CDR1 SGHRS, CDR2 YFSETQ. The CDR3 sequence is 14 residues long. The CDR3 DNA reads TGCGCCAGCAGCTTCCTTGACGGCACAGATACGCAGTATTTT. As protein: CASSFLDGTDTQYF.